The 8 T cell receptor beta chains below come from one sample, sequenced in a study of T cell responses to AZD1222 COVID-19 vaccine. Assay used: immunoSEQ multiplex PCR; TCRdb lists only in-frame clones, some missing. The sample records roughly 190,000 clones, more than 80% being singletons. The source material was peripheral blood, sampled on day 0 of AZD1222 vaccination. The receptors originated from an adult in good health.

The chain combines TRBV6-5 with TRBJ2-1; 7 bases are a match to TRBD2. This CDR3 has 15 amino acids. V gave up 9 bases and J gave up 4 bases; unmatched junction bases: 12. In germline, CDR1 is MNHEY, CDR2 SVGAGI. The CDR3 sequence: CASFSGLPFYNEQFF. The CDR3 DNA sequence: TGTGCCAGTTTTTCGGGACTACCTTTTTACAATGAGCAGTTCTTC.

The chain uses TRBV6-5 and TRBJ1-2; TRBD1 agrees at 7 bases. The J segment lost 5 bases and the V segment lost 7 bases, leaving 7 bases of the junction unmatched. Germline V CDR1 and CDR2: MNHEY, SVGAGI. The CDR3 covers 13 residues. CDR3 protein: CASMPTGNYGYTF. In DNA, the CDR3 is TGTGCCAGCATGCCGACAGGGAATTATGGCTACACCTTC.

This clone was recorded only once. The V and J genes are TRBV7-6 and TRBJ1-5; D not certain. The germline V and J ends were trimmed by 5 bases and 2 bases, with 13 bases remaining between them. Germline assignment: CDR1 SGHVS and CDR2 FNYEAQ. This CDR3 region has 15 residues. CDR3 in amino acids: CASSLGERGNQPQHF. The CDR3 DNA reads TGTGCCAGCAGCCTGGGAGAACGTGGCAATCAGCCCCAGCATTTT.

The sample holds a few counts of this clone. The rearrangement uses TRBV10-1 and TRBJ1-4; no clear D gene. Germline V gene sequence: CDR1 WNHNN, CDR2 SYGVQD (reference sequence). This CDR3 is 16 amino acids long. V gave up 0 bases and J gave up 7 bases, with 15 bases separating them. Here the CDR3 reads CASSESRNGRREKLFF. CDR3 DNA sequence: TGCGCCAGCAGTGAGTCTAGGAACGGTCGGCGTGAAAAACTGTTTTTT.

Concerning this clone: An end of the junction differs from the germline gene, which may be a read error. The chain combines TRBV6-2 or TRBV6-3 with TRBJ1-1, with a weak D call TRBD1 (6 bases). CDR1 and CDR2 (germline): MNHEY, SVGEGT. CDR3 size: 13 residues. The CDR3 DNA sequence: TGTGCCAGCAGTTACTCGAGTGGCAGGGGAGTAATCTTT. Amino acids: CASSYSSGRGVIF.

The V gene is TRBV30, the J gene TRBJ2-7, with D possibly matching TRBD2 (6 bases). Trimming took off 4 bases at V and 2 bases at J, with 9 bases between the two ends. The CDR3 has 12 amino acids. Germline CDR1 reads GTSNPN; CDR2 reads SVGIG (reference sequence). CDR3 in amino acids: CAWNRGTYEQYF. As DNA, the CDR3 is TGTGCCTGGAACCGGGGGACCTACGAGCAGTACTTC.

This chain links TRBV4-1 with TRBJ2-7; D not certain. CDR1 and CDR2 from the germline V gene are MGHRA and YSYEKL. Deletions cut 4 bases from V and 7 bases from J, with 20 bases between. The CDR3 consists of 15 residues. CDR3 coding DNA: TGCGCCAGCAGCCTGGACCCCGCATCAAATTGGGAGCAGTACTTC. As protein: CASSLDPASNWEQYF.

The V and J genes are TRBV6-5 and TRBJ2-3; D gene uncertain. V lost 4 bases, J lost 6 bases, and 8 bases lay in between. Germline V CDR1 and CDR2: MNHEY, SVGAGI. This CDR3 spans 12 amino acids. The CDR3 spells CASSSGWDTQYF. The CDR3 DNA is TGTGCCAGCAGTTCCGGCTGGGATACGCAGTATTTT.